Listed below are T cell receptor beta chains from one sample, sequenced in a study of fetal regulatory T cell absence and autoimmunity. The assay was immunoSEQ multiplex PCR, and TCRdb's table has in-frame clones only and misses some. The data contain around 100,000 clones, roughly 70% of them singletons. Source material: pancreas tissue. These receptors came from a male donor with IPEX syndrome. The CDR3 runs from the conserved cysteine through the conserved F or W. Each record gives: V gene, clone size, J gene, D gene, CDR3 protein, CDR3 DNA. The D gene is left open where the match is weak. Rows give clone size only sometimes, using once, few, many, or a class for an expanded clone.

TRBV7-8	-	TRBJ1-1	-	CASSFFQNTEAFF	TGTGCCAGCAGCTTCTTCCAGAACACTGAAGCTTTCTTT
TRBV7-9	-	TRBJ1-2	TRBD1	CASSPVGRGFGYTF	TGTGCCAGCAGCCCTGTTGGCAGGGGGTTTGGCTACACCTTC
TRBV6-6	-	TRBJ2-1	TRBD2	CASSYSGTSVRNEQFF	TGTGCCAGCAGTTACTCAGGGACTAGCGTTCGGAATGAGCAGTTCTTC
TRBV13	-	TRBJ2-7	TRBD2	CASSVGLARYEQYF	TGTGCCAGCAGCGTGGGACTAGCCCGCTACGAGCAGTACTTC
TRBV13	few	TRBJ1-2	-	CASSQGNYGYTF	TGTGCCAGCAGCCAAGGGAACTATGGCTACACCTTC
TRBV4-1	-	TRBJ2-1	-	CASSPGLASGDEQFF	TGCGCCAGCAGTCCGGGGCTAGCGTCGGGCGATGAGCAGTTCTTC
TRBV6-1	-	TRBJ1-5	-	CASSEVSVWGGSNQPQHF	TGTGCCAGCAGTGAGGTCTCGGTGTGGGGGGGAAGCAATCAGCCCCAGCATTTT
TRBV5-4	-	TRBJ2-1	TRBD1	CASSLTGGRYNEQFF	TGTGCCAGCAGCCTTACAGGGGGCAGATACAATGAGCAGTTCTTC
TRBV9	-	TRBJ2-6	TRBD1	CASSGQGSSGANVLTF	TGTGCCAGCAGCGGACAGGGTAGCTCTGGGGCCAACGTCCTGACTTTC
TRBV7-2	few	TRBJ2-5	TRBD2	CASSPLAGLHF	TGTGCCAGCAGCCCACTAGCGGGATTGCACTTC
TRBV25-1	-	TRBJ2-1	TRBD2	CASSDGGRFYNEQFF	TGTGCCAGCAGTGACGGCGGGAGATTCTACAATGAGCAGTTCTTC
TRBV27	-	TRBJ2-7	TRBD2	CASSSSTSRAYEQYF	TGTGCCAGCAGTTCGTCGACTAGCAGGGCCTACGAGCAGTACTTC
TRBV7-9	-	TRBJ2-1	-	CASSPLRVYNEQFF	TGTGCCAGCAGCCCGTTAAGAGTCTACAATGAGCAGTTCTTC
TRBV10-3	-	TRBJ1-5	TRBD1	CAISESGGGQPQHF	TGTGCCATCAGTGAGTCAGGGGGCGGTCAGCCCCAGCATTTT